The source of this TCR beta chain is a study of identifying expanded T cells in peripheral blood. Clones were sequenced by immunoSEQ multiplex PCR, and TCRdb holds only the in-frame ones, with some missing. The sample carries tens of thousands of clones, about 85% recorded once. Whole-study results and caveats: Approximately two-week clone count variance significantly increased as total template count grew. Roughly 1.1 clones differed between technical replicates, versus 16.4 and 19 over time.

During the collection period, no donor immune events like infections were recorded. About this clone itself: Its matching antigen is unknown.

This CDR3 region has 15 residues. Germline CDR1 SEHNR, CDR2 FQNEAQ (reference sequence). V lost 11 bases and J 4 bases, leaving 21 bases between the germline ends. Specimen: blood. The TCR sequence derives from a person aged 18 to 70 in good health. The J gene is TRBJ1-3, the V gene TRBV7-9; D is ambiguous. The CDR3 protein is CAARTKFVAGNTIYF. CDR3 coding DNA: TGTGCCGCCCGTACCAAGTTTGTGGCGGGAAACACCATATATTTT.